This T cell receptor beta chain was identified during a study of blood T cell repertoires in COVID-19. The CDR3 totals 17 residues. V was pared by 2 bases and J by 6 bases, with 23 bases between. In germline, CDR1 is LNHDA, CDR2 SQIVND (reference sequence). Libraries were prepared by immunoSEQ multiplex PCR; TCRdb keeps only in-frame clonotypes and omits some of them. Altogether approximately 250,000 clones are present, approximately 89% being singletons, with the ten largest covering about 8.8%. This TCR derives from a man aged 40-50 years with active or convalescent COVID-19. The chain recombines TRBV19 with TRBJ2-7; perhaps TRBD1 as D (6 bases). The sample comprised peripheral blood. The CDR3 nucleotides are TGTGCCAGTAGTATATCCTTGATCAACAACAGGGCCGGCGAGCAGTACTTC. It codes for CASSISLINNRAGEQYF. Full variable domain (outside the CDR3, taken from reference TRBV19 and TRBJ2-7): DGGITQSPKYLFRKEGQNVTLSCEQNLNHDAMYWYRQDPGQGLRLIYYSQIVNDFQKGDIAEGYSVSREKKESFPLTVTSAQKNPTAFYLCASSISLINNRAGEQYFGPGTRLTVT.